This T cell receptor beta chain derives from a study of T-cell memory formation after mild COVID-19. Study observations and caveats: Most CD4+ clones that shrank were in CM and EM, while CD8+ ones turned up in EMRA. Pre-infection memory harbored some responding clones, suggesting cross-reactive memory joined.

This clonotype has more than one count but fewer than ten. The antigen remains unidentified. TCRdb re-called the 5' RACE reads through MiXCR, storing one row per CDR3 protein. This sample carries around 29,000 distinct CDR3 sequences, around 15% of them seen once, and the ten largest clones take over 1.1%. The V end was cut by 2 bases, the J end by 0 bases, with 10 bases between. The CDR3 runs to 15 residues. The germline V gene encodes CDR1 KGHSH and CDR2 LQKENI. The chain links TRBV18 to TRBJ1-1; a possible D gene is TRBD1 (6 bases). The source is an adult who had mild COVID-19 (a few samples of this study predate the infection). Cell type and time point are not known. Sequencing input: PBMCs or a T cell subset sorted from them (not recorded which). The CDR3 DNA reads as TGTGCCAGCTCACCAAGAGGGGGGATGAACACTGAAGCTTTCTTT. Its translation is CASSPRGGMNTEAFF.